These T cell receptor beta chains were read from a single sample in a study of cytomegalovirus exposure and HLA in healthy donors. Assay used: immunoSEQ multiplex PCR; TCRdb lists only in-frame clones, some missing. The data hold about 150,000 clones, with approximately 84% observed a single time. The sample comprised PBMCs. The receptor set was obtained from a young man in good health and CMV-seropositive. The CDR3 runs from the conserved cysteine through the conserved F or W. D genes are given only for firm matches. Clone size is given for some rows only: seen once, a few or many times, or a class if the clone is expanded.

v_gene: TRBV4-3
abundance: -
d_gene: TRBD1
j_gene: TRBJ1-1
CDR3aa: CASSQTTGGTEAFF
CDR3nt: TGCGCCAGCAGCCAAACGACAGGGGGCACTGAAGCTTTCTTT

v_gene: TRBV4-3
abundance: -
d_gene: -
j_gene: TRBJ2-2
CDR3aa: CASSQEGGSTGELFF
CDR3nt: TGCGCCAGCAGCCAAGAAGGAGGTAGCACCGGGGAGCTGTTTTTT

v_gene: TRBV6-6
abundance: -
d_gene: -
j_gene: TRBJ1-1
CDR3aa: CASSYGGSTEAFF
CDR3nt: TGTGCCAGCAGTTACGGCGGCAGCACTGAAGCTTTCTTT

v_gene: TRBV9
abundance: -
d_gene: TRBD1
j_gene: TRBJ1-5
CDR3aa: CASSVTGQPNQPQHF
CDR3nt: TGTGCCAGCAGCGTAACGGGACAGCCGAATCAGCCCCAGCATTTT

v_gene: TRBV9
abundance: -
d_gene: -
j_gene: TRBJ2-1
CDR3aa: CASSVGEVLGSYNEQFF
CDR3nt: TGTGCCAGCAGCGTAGGCGAAGTACTCGGCTCCTACAATGAGCAGTTCTTC

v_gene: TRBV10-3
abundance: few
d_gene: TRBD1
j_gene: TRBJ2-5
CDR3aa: CATQGAKGIETQYF
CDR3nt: TGTGCCACCCAGGGGGCCAAAGGAATAGAGACCCAGTACTTC

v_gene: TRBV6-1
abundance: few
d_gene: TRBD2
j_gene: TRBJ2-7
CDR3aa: CASSEGGRGYEQYF
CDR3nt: TGTGCCAGCAGTGAAGGGGGGAGGGGCTACGAGCAGTACTTC

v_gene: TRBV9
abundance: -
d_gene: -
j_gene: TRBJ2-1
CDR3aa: CASSVGPTGSYNEQFF
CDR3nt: TGTGCCAGCAGCGTAGGACCGACGGGCTCCTACAATGAGCAGTTCTTC

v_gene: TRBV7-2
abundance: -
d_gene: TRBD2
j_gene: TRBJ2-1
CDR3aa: CASRIGTSGNNEQFF
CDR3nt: TGTGCCAGCAGGATTGGGACTAGCGGAAACAATGAGCAGTTCTTC

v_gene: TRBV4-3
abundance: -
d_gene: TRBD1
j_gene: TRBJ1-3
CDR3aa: CASSQERRGLSGNTIYF
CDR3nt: TGCGCCAGCAGCCAAGAACGCAGGGGGCTTTCTGGAAACACCATATATTTT

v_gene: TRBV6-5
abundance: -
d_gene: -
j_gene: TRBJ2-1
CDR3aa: CASSYSARVWEQFF
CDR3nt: TGTGCCAGCAGTTACTCTGCGCGGGTGTGGGAGCAGTTCTTC

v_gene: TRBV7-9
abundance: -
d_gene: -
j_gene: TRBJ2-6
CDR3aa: CASSVQVSGANVLTF
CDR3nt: TGTGCCAGCAGCGTTCAGGTCTCTGGGGCCAACGTCCTGACTTTC

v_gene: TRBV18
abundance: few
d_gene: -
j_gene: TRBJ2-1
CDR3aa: CASSPDSHNEQFF
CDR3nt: TGTGCCAGCTCACCCGACAGCCACAATGAGCAGTTCTTC

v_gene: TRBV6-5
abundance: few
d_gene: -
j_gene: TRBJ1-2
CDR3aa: CASNQGTYGYTF
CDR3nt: TGTGCCAGCAATCAGGGGACCTATGGCTACACCTTC

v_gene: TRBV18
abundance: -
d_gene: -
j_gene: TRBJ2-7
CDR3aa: CASSPTDSSYEQYF
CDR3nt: TGTGCCAGCTCACCGACAGACAGCTCCTACGAGCAGTACTTC

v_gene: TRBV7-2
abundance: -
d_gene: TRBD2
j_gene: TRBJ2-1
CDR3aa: CASSPLAVYNEQFF
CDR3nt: TGTGCCAGCAGCCCCCTAGCGGTATACAATGAGCAGTTCTTC

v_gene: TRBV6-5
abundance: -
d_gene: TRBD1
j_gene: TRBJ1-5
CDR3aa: CASSGNRGPRQPQHF
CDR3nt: TGTGCCAGCAGTGGCAACAGGGGCCCTCGCCAGCCCCAGCATTTT

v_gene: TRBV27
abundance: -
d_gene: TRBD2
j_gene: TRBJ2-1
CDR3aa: CASIPLAGGEDNEQFF
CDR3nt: TGTGCCAGCATCCCCTTAGCGGGAGGTGAGGACAATGAGCAGTTCTTC

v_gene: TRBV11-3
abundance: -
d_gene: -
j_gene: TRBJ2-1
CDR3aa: CASSLDLGFGAYNEQFF
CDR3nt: TGTGCCAGCAGCTTAGATCTGGGTTTCGGAGCCTACAATGAGCAGTTCTTC

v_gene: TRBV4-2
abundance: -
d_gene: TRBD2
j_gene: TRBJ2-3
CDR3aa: CASSQSVREGTDTQYF
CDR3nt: TGTGCCAGCAGCCAATCCGTGCGGGAGGGTACGGATACGCAGTATTTT

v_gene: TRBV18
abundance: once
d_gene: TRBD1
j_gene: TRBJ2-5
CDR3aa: CASSLYRGQETQYF
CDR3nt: TGTGCCAGCTCACTCTACAGGGGGCAAGAGACCCAGTACTTC

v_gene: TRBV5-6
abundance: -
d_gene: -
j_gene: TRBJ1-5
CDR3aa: CASSPPGREDSNQPQHF
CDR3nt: TGTGCCAGCAGCCCGCCGGGGAGGGAGGATAGCAATCAGCCCCAGCATTTT

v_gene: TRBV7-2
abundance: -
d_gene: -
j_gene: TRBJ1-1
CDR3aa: CASSLASRDTTFF
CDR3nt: TGTGCCAGCAGCTTAGCAAGTCGGGACACGACTTTCTTT

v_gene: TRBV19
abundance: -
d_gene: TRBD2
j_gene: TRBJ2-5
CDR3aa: CASSTSGSLRGMETQYF
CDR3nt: TGTGCCAGTAGTACCAGCGGGAGTTTACGTGGGATGGAGACCCAGTACTTC

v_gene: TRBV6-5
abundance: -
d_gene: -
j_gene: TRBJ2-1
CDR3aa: CASSRQGGPYNEQFF
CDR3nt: TGTGCCAGCAGTAGGCAAGGCGGCCCCTACAATGAGCAGTTCTTC

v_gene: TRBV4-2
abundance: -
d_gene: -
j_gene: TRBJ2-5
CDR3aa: CASTPFPGPPSGEQYF
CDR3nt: TGTGCCAGCACCCCCTTTCCAGGACCGCCGTCGGGGGAGCAGTACTTC

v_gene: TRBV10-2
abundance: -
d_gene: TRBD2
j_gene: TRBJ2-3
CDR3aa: CASQYVGLAASTDTQYF
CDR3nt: TGCGCCAGCCAATACGTGGGACTAGCAGCTAGCACAGATACGCAGTATTTT

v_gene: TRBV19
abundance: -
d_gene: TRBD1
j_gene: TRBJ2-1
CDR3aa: CASSIAGGTYNEQFF
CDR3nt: TGTGCCAGTAGTATCGCAGGGGGCACCTACAATGAGCAGTTCTTC

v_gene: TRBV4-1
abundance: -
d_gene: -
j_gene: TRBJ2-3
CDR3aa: CASSHLGGMQYF
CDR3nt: TGCGCCAGCAGCCATTTAGGGGGAATGCAGTATTTT